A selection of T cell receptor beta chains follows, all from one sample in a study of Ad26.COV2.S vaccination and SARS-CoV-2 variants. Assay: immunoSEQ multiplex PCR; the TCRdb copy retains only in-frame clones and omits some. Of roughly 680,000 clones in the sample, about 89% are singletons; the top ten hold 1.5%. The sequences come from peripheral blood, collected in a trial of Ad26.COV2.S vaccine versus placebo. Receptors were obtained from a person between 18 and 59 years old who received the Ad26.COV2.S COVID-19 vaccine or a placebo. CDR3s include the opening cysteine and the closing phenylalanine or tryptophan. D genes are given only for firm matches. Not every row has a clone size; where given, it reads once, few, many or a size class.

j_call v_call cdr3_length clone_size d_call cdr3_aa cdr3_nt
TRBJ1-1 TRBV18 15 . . CASSPLDSMNTEAFF TGTGCCAGCTCACCTTTGGACAGTATGAACACTGAAGCTTTCTTT
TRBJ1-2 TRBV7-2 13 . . CASSRDFDYGYTF TGTGCCAGCAGTCGGGACTTCGACTATGGCTACACCTTC
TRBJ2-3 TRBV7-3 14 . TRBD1 CASSPQGATDTQYF TGTGCCAGCAGCCCACAGGGGGCCACAGATACGCAGTATTTT
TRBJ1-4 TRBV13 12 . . CASGGLDEKLFF TGTGCCAGCGGGGGGCTTGATGAAAAACTGTTTTTT
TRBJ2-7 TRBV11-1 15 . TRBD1 CASSLTGQGIDEQYF TGTGCCAGTTCTCTCACGGGACAGGGGATTGACGAGCAGTACTTC
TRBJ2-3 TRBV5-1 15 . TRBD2 CASSFRAGGTDTQYF TGCGCCAGCAGCTTTAGAGCGGGGGGGACAGATACGCAGTATTTT
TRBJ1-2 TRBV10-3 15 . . CAISEIAGGTYGYTF TGTGCCATCAGTGAGATCGCTGGGGGGACCTATGGCTACACCTTC
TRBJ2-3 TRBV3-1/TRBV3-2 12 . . CASSQVADTQYF TGTGCCAGCAGCCAAGTAGCAGATACGCAGTATTTT
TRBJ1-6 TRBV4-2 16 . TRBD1 CASSDGFGRGSSPLHF TGTGCCAGCAGCGATGGGTTTGGCAGGGGGAGTTCACCCCTCCACTTT
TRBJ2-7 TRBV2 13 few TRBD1 CASGRQGSYEQYF TGTGCCAGCGGCCGACAGGGTTCCTACGAGCAGTACTTC
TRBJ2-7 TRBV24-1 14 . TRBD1 CATSDTDRVYEQYF TGTGCCACCAGTGATACAGACAGGGTCTACGAGCAGTACTTC
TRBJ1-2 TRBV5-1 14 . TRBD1 CASSEGQGTYGYTF TGCGCCAGCAGCGAGGGACAGGGAACCTATGGCTACACCTTC
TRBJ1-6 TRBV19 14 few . CASSNWDANSPLHF TGTGCCAGTAGTAATTGGGACGCCAATTCACCCCTCCACTTT
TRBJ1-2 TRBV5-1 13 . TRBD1 CASRKGQLYGYTF TGCGCCAGCAGAAAGGGACAGCTCTATGGCTACACCTTC
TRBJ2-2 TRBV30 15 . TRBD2 CAWSLAGGRTGELFF TGTGCCTGGAGCTTGGCGGGGGGACGTACCGGGGAGCTGTTTTTT
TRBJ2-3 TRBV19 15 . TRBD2 CASSRLSGSTDTQYF TGTGCCAGTAGTCGGCTTAGCGGGAGTACAGATACGCAGTATTTT
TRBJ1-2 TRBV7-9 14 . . CASSSQGPPNGYTF TGTGCCAGCAGCTCACAGGGTCCTCCCAATGGCTACACCTTC
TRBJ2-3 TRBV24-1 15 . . CATSEGGGSTDTQYF TGTGCCACCAGTGAGGGAGGGGGTTCGACAGATACGCAGTATTTT
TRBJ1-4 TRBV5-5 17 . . CASSLYPGGVANEKLFF TGTGCCAGCAGCTTATATCCGGGGGGAGTCGCTAATGAAAAACTGTTTTTT
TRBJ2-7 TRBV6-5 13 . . CASRLGLTYEQYF TGTGCCAGCAGATTGGGACTTACCTACGAGCAGTACTTC
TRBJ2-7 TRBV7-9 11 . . CASSASYEQYF TGTGCCAGCAGCGCTAGCTACGAGCAGTACTTC
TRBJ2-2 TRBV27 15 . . CASSLRRQNTGELFF TGTGCCAGCTCATTAAGGCGGCAGAACACCGGGGAGCTGTTTTTT
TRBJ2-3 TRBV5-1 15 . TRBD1 CASSSGQEAPDTQYF TGCGCCAGCAGCTCAGGACAGGAGGCCCCAGATACGCAGTATTTT
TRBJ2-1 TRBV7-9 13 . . CASSLGRPNEQFF TGTGCCAGCAGCTTAGGCAGGCCGAATGAGCAGTTCTTC
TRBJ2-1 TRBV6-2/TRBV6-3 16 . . CASSWRGPSSYNEQFF TGTGCCAGCAGTTGGAGGGGACCGAGCTCCTACAATGAGCAGTTCTTC
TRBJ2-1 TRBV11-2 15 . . CASSLASSPHNEQFF TGTGCCAGCAGCTTAGCGTCTAGCCCGCACAATGAGCAGTTCTTC
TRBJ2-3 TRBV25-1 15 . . CASSAPGTKTDTQYF TGTGCCAGCAGTGCCCCCGGGACAAAGACGGATACGCAGTATTTT
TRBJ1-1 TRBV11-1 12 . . CASSFWNTEAFF TGTGCCAGCAGCTTTTGGAACACTGAAGCTTTCTTT
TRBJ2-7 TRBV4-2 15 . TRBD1 CASSRAQGGSYEQYF TGTGCCAGCAGCCGAGCACAGGGGGGTTCCTACGAGCAGTACTTC
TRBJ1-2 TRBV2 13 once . CASSEPRDYGYTF TGTGCCAGCAGTGAACCCAGGGACTATGGCTACACCTTC
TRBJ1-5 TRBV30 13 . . CAWSAAGNQPQHF TGTGCCTGGAGTGCGGCAGGGAATCAGCCCCAGCATTTT
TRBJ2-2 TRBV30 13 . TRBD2 CAWSRGGTGELFF TGTGCCTGGTCCCGGGGGGGCACCGGGGAGCTGTTTTTT
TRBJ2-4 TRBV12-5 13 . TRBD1 CASGLAGTDIQYF TGTGCTAGTGGTTTGGCGGGGACAGACATTCAGTACTTC
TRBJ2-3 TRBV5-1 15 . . CASSYWIDRTDTQYF TGCGCCAGCAGCTATTGGATCGACAGGACAGATACGCAGTATTTT
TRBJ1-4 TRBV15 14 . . CATSRQGQDEKLFF TGTGCCACCAGCAGACAGGGCCAGGATGAAAAACTGTTTTTT
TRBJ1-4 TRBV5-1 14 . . CASSLDRDNEKLFF TGCGCCAGCAGCTTGGACAGGGATAATGAAAAACTGTTTTTT
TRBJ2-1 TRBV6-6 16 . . CASATGTSNSYNEQFF TGTGCCAGCGCTACGGGGACTTCAAACTCCTACAATGAGCAGTTCTTC
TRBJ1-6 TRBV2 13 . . CASIQDINSPLHF TGTGCCAGCATTCAGGATATCAATTCACCCCTCCACTTT
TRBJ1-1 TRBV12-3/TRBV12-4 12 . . CASSSPGTRAFF TGTGCCAGCAGTTCCCCCGGGACTCGAGCTTTCTTT
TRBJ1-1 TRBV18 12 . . CASSPRVDEAFF TGTGCCAGCTCACCACGGGTAGATGAAGCTTTCTTT
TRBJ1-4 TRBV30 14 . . CAWSDRGFGEKLFF TGTGCCTGGAGTGATAGAGGTTTTGGGGAAAAACTGTTTTTT
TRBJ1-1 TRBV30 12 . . CAWGAWSTEAFF TGTGCCTGGGGGGCGTGGAGCACTGAAGCTTTCTTT
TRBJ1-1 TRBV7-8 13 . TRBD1 CASSFTGVTEAFF TGTGCCAGCAGCTTTACAGGGGTAACTGAAGCTTTCTTT
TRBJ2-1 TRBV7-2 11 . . CASRLLNEQFF TGTGCCAGCAGACTCTTGAATGAGCAGTTCTTC
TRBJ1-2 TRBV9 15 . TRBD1 CASSVGPGGNYGYTF TGTGCCAGCAGCGTAGGCCCAGGGGGGAACTATGGCTACACCTTC
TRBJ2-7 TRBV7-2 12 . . CASSTQGYEQYF TGTGCCAGCAGCACACAGGGATACGAGCAGTACTTC
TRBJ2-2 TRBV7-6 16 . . CASSLNPDGGTGELFF TGTGCCAGCAGCTTAAATCCGGACGGCGGCACCGGGGAGCTGTTTTTT
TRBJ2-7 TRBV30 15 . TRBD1 CAWSPPQGRGYEQYF TGTGCCTGGAGTCCACCGCAAGGCAGGGGGTACGAGCAGTACTTC
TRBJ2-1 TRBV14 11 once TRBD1 CASSHRQGPFF TGTGCCAGCAGCCACAGACAGGGGCCGTTCTTC
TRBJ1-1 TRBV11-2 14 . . CASSYLRGRTEAFF TGTGCCAGCAGCTACCTCAGGGGCCGCACTGAAGCTTTCTTT